The next 27 T cell receptor beta chains were all read from a single sample in a study of OX40 agonist ivuxolimab in advanced cancers. Libraries were built with the immunoSEQ multiplex PCR assay. TCRdb took this table from immuneACCESS and kept in-frame rearrangements with V and J called. Such tables lack part of the clones; where checked against another copy, unresolved V genes explain under half of the gap, and the rest is unexplained. For this sample there are under 85,000 clones; around 86% appear just once. The leading ten clones occupy 1.9% of the sample. Specimen: CD4+ or CD8+ T cells sorted from blood, collected in a trial of the OX40 agonist ivuxolimab. These receptors came from an adult with an advanced solid tumor such as melanoma, head and neck, liver or kidney cancer.

J is TRBJ1-2 and V is TRBV14, with D uncertain. This CDR3 spans 13 amino acids. In germline, CDR1 is SGHDN, CDR2 FVKESK. V was trimmed by 3 bases and J by 5 bases, leaving 10 bases between them. The CDR3 spells CASSQGQSYGYTF. Here the CDR3 DNA reads TGTGCCAGCAGCCAGGGTCAGTCTTATGGCTACACCTTC.

The chain links TRBV7-3 to TRBJ2-7; D is unclear. Germline V gives CDR1 SGHTA, CDR2 FQGTGA. V was clipped by 2 bases and J by 3 bases, with 14 bases between them. This CDR3 contains 15 residues. The chain's CDR3 is CASSLQPDDFYEQYF. CDR3 coding DNA: TGTGCCAGCAGCTTACAACCGGACGACTTCTACGAGCAGTACTTC.

J is TRBJ1-4 and V is TRBV11-2; D unclear. Germline V CDR1 and CDR2: SGHAT, FQNNGV. Trimming left V 5 bases short and J 0 bases short, with 19 bases between. CDR3 size: 18 residues. This chain's CDR3 is CASSPKEGRWTTNEKLFF. DNA of the CDR3: TGTGCCAGCAGCCCTAAAGAGGGCAGGTGGACAACTAATGAAAAACTGTTTTTT.

This clone was detected only a few times. The J gene is TRBJ1-1, the V gene TRBV13, with a possible D match to TRBD1 (5 bases). The CDR3 length is 13 residues. Germline values: CDR1 PRHDT, CDR2 FYEKMQ (reference sequence). Trimming took off 3 bases at V and 2 bases at J, with 7 bases between the two ends. The CDR3: CASSFWTNTEAFF. As DNA, the CDR3 is TGTGCCAGCAGCTTTTGGACAAACACTGAAGCTTTCTTT. The complete variable domain, with remaining parts taken from reference TRBV13 and TRBJ1-1, reads AAGVIQSPRHLIKEKRETATLKCYPIPRHDTVYWYQQGPGQDPQFLISFYEKMQSDKGSIPDRFSAQQFSDYHSELNMSSLELGDSALYFCASSFWTNTEAFFGQGTRLTVV.

This clone was observed a single time. The chain combines TRBV5-4 with TRBJ2-3; 7 bases map to TRBD2. J lost 5 bases, V lost 2 bases, and 2 bases had no gene match. The CDR3 spans 13 residues. Per the germline V gene, CDR1 is SGHNT and CDR2 is YYREEE (reference sequence). CDR3 region: CASSLRGVDTQYF. CDR3 nucleotide sequence: TGTGCCAGCAGCTTACGGGGGGTAGATACGCAGTATTTT.

This clone occurred a few times. The rearrangement links TRBV18 to TRBJ1-5, with D possibly TRBD1 on 6 matching bases. Germline values: CDR1 KGHSH, CDR2 LQKENI. There are 15 residues in the CDR3. V lost 4 bases, J lost 5 bases, and 15 bases lay in between. In DNA, the CDR3 is TGTGCCAGCTCACGAAACAGGGCGCAGGATCAGCCCCAGCATTTT. The encoded protein is CASSRNRAQDQPQHF.

J is TRBJ1-1 and V is TRBV4-3, with 7 bases aligning to TRBD1. The ends lost 0 bases at V and 0 bases at J; junction bases unmatched: 4. The CDR3 has 16 amino acids. Germline CDR1 reads LGHNA; CDR2 reads YSLEER. CDR3 bases: TGCGCCAGCAGCCAAGAGGAAGGACAGGTGAACACTGAAGCTTTCTTT. Translating gives CASSQEEGQVNTEAFF.

The gene calls are TRBV29-1 and TRBJ2-7, with a tentative D call TRBD1 (6 bases). Trimming pared 7 bases from V and 3 bases from J, leaving 19 bases between. This CDR3 region has 14 residues. Germline V gene data show CDR1 as SQVTM and CDR2 as ANQGSEA. CDR3 protein: CSGTEPGEGYEQYF. The DNA of the CDR3 is TGCAGCGGCACCGAACCAGGGGAAGGCTACGAGCAGTACTTC.

The chain uses TRBV7-8 and TRBJ1-5; 9 bases are shared with TRBD1. The CDR3 is 17 residues long. The germline gives CDR1 SGHVS, CDR2 FQNEAQ. V shed 2 bases and J 1 base; nucleotides not matched to a gene: 6. CDR3 amino acids: CASSLRQGGGSNQPQHF. The DNA of the CDR3 is TGTGCCAGCAGCTTAAGACAGGGGGGAGGAAGCAATCAGCCCCAGCATTTT.

The chain employs TRBV4-2 and TRBJ2-7; no clear D gene. The germline V gene encodes CDR1 LGHNA and CDR2 YNFKEQ. The CDR3 is 11 amino acids. With 5 bases removed from V and 4 bases from J, the gap between germline ends came to 6 bases. CDR3 DNA sequence: TGTGCCAGCAGCTTAGGATACGAGCAGTACTTC. Its protein product is CASSLGYEQYF.

The J gene is TRBJ1-6, the V gene TRBV25-1; no clear D. Per the germline V gene, CDR1 is MGHDK and CDR2 is SYGVNS. Trimming removed 1 base at V and 0 bases at J, with 7 bases between. This CDR3 is 16 amino acids long. CDR3 sequence: CASSEWASSYNSPLHF. The CDR3 DNA sequence: TGTGCCAGCAGTGAATGGGCGAGCTCCTATAATTCACCCCTCCACTTT.

The chain employs TRBV18 and TRBJ2-7; D may be TRBD1 or TRBD2 (6 bases each). V dropped 0 bases and J dropped 2 bases, with 14 bases sitting between them. The V gene's germline CDR1 is KGHSH and CDR2 LQKENI. This CDR3 has 16 amino acids. CDR3 in DNA: TGTGCCAGCTCACCACCGGGGTGGGGGGCAGCCTACGAGCAGTACTTC. It yields the protein CASSPPGWGAAYEQYF.

The V and J genes are TRBV11-2 and TRBJ2-1, with D perhaps matching TRBD1 (7 bases). The ends were cut back, 2 bases at V and 7 bases at J, with 24 bases in the middle. The germline CDR1 and CDR2 sequences are SGHAT and FQNNGV. The CDR3 has 18 amino acids. DNA of the CDR3: TGTGCCAGCAGCTTATTAGGGTGGCAGGGGGGAATAGGGAATGAGCAGTTCTTC. The encoded protein is CASSLLGWQGGIGNEQFF.

CDR3 coding DNA: TGTGCCAGCAGTTTTATCAGGGGGCAGAAGACCCAGTACTTC. Protein: CASSFIRGQKTQYF. This chain joins TRBV6-5 and TRBJ2-5; 8 bases match TRBD1. With V trimmed by 4 bases and J by 6 bases, 7 bases remained unmatched. This CDR3 comprises 14 residues. Germline loops: CDR1 MNHEY, CDR2 SVGAGI.

The gene calls are TRBV9 and TRBJ1-5, with 11 bases matching TRBD1. The CDR3 is made up of 15 amino acids. V trimming: 2 bases; J trimming: 5 bases; junction bases outside the gene matches: 3. Germline V gene lookup returns CDR1 SGDLS and CDR2 YYNGEE. The DNA of the CDR3 is TGTGCCAGCAGCGTCGGGACAGGGGGACATCAGCCCCAGCATTTT. It encodes CASSVGTGGHQPQHF.

This clone was counted a single time. V is TRBV10-3 and J is TRBJ1-5, with TRBD1 matching 7 bases. Germline V CDR1 and CDR2: ENHRY, SYGVKD. This CDR3 region has 14 residues. The V gene end was trimmed by 3 bases and the J gene end by 6 bases; junction bases not matched to a gene: 5. CDR3 DNA sequence: TGTGCCATCAGTGATAACAGGGGTTCTCAGCCCCAGCATTTT. It codes for CAISDNRGSQPQHF.

This clone was found once. The V gene is TRBV6-5, the J gene TRBJ1-6; no firm D call. This CDR3 is built from 12 residues. Trimming cost V 8 bases and J 6 bases, with 8 bases left between them. The germline gives CDR1 MNHEY, CDR2 SVGAGI. The CDR3 nucleotides are TGTGCCAGCTCGGGCCCTAATTCACCCCTCCACTTT. Protein sequence: CASSGPNSPLHF.

V gene TRBV27 combines with J gene TRBJ1-5; weak D call: TRBD1 (6 bases). This CDR3 has 16 residues. V lost 5 bases and J 0 bases, leaving 14 bases between the germline ends. Germline loops: CDR1 MNHEY, CDR2 SMNVEV (reference sequence). The CDR3, as DNA: TGTGCCAGCAGTCCCAGGACAGAACCTAGCAATCAGCCCCAGCATTTT. It translates to CASSPRTEPSNQPQHF.

The chain uses TRBV29-1 and TRBJ1-6; D unclear. V lost 6 bases and J lost 0, with 6 bases in between. Germline-derived CDR1 and CDR2 are SQVTM and ANQGSEA. The CDR3 totals 13 residues. This chain's CDR3 is CSVRGSYNSPLHF. In DNA form, the CDR3 reads TGCAGCGTGCGGGGCTCCTATAATTCACCCCTCCACTTT.

J is TRBJ2-3 and V is TRBV25-1; D is perhaps TRBD2 (6 bases). The CDR3 spans 10 residues. Trimming removed 11 bases from V and 8 bases from J, with 11 bases in between. CDR1 is MGHDK, CDR2 SYGVNS, per germline. The chain's CDR3 is CAAGGGTQYF. CDR3 DNA sequence: TGTGCCGCCGGGGGTGGTACGCAGTATTTT.

The V gene is TRBV5-5, the J gene TRBJ2-3, with TRBD2 as a possible D gene (7 bases). Germline CDR1 and CDR2: SGHKS and YYEKEE (reference sequence). V was shortened by 4 bases and J by 8 bases, with 20 bases between the two germline ends. The CDR3 consists of 15 residues. The CDR3 reads CASSLTPSRGGTQYF. The CDR3 DNA reads as TGTGCCAGCAGCCTCACTCCATCTAGGGGGGGTACGCAGTATTTT.

The chain combines TRBV30 with TRBJ1-4; the D is unclear. The V and J ends lost 0 bases and 8 bases respectively, with 16 bases between them. This CDR3 is built from 15 residues. Germline V gene lookup returns CDR1 GTSNPN and CDR2 SVGIG (reference sequence). DNA for the CDR3: TGTGCCTGGAGTGTAAAGCCCGGACGAGGGGAAAAACTGTTTTTT. Amino acids: CAWSVKPGRGEKLFF. Drawing the rest from reference TRBV30 and TRBJ1-4, the complete variable domain is SQTIHQWPATLVQPVGSPLSLECTVEGTSNPNLYWYRQAAGRGLQLLFYSVGIGQISSEVPQNLSASRPQDRQFILSSKKLLLSDSGFYLCAWSVKPGRGEKLFFGSGTQLSVL.

This clone was observed a single time. V usage is TRBV7-2 and J usage is TRBJ1-1; D uncertain. The germline gives CDR1 SGHTA, CDR2 FQGNSA. This CDR3 is 15 amino acids long. V was cut by 5 bases and J by 1 base, with 14 bases left in between. The CDR3 spells CASSPQVAGNTEAFF. Written as DNA, the CDR3 is TGTGCCAGCAGCCCCCAGGTGGCGGGGAACACTGAAGCTTTCTTT.

The CDR3 is CASSSTSEQYF. The CDR3 DNA is TGTGCCAGCAGCTCGACTAGCGAGCAGTACTTC. The V and J genes are TRBV7-6 and TRBJ2-7; D perhaps matches TRBD2 (6 bases). The CDR3 consists of 11 residues. With 4 bases removed from V and 6 bases from J, the gap between germline ends came to 7 bases. Looked up from germline, CDR1 is SGHVS and CDR2 is FNYEAQ.

This clone was detected only a few times. The rearrangement joins TRBV5-6 to TRBJ2-1; D unresolved. V was cut by 4 bases and J by 4 bases, with 12 bases left in between. Per the germline V gene, CDR1 is SGHDT and CDR2 is YYEEEE. This CDR3 is 14 amino acids long. CDR3 coding DNA: TGTGCCAGCAGCCCCTGGATGCTTTACAATGAGCAGTTCTTC. Amino acid sequence: CASSPWMLYNEQFF.

The gene calls are TRBV5-6 and TRBJ1-2, with TRBD1 as a possible D gene (5 bases). Per germline, CDR1 SGHDT and CDR2 YYEEEE. Trimming removed 2 bases from V and 5 bases from J, with 10 bases in between. There are 13 residues in the CDR3. The CDR3 protein is CASSLPDSYGYTF. For the CDR3, the DNA is TGTGCCAGCAGCTTACCCGACAGTTATGGCTACACCTTC.

The chain joins TRBV28 to TRBJ1-2; D is uncertain. CDR1 and CDR2 (germline): MDHEN, SYDVKM. Trimming left V 1 base short and J 2 bases short, with 5 bases between. This CDR3 has 13 residues. CDR3 sequence: CASSLSQNYGYTF. The CDR3 coding sequence is TGTGCCAGCAGTTTATCACAGAACTATGGCTACACCTTC.